The 20 T cell receptor beta chains listed next were all sequenced from one sample in a study of OX40 agonist ivuxolimab in advanced cancers. TCRdb keeps only in-frame clones here, not all; method: immunoSEQ multiplex PCR. This sample has 60,000 to 90,000 clones; 65% to 90% occur once, and the top ten carry roughly 0.75%. The material was CD4+ or CD8+ T cells sorted from blood, obtained in a trial of the OX40 agonist ivuxolimab. These receptors came from an adult with an advanced solid tumor such as melanoma, head and neck, liver or kidney cancer.

The chain uses TRBV15 and TRBJ1-3; the D is unclear. Germline values: CDR1 LNHNV, CDR2 YYDKDF (reference sequence). The CDR3 has 15 amino acids. V was pared by 1 base and J by 0 bases, with 7 bases between. The CDR3 DNA reads as TGTGCCACCAGCAGAGCCGGGGTCTCTGGAAACACCATATATTTT. This translates into CATSRAGVSGNTIYF.

The CDR3 here is CSAKATEAFF. In nucleotides, the CDR3 is TGCAGTGCTAAAGCAACAGAAGCTTTCTTT. The genes are TRBV20-1 and TRBJ1-1; D is undetermined. This CDR3 has 10 amino acids. CDR1 is DFQATT, CDR2 SNEGSKA, per germline (reference sequence). V was clipped by 4 bases and J by 8 bases, with 8 bases between them.

DNA for the CDR3: TGTGCCAGCAGGGTCACTGAAGCTTTCTTT. Encoded protein: CASRVTEAFF. This chain joins TRBV6-1 and TRBJ1-1; D not certain. There are 10 residues in the CDR3. Trimming cost V 6 bases and J 4 bases, with 3 bases left between them. The germline CDR1 and CDR2 sequences are MNHNS and SASEGT.

This clone was recorded only once. The CDR3 sequence is CASSLALSYSYEQYF. The CDR3 DNA follows: TGTGCCAGCAGCTTAGCGCTAAGCTACTCCTACGAGCAGTACTTC. V gene TRBV7-2 combines with J gene TRBJ2-7; D is uncertain. This CDR3 region has 15 residues. V was cut by 0 bases and J by 0 bases, with 9 bases left in between. The V gene's germline CDR1 is SGHTA and CDR2 FQGNSA.

This rearrangement joins TRBV7-9 to TRBJ2-1, with D perhaps TRBD1 or TRBD2 (5 bases each). The germline V gene encodes CDR1 SEHNR and CDR2 FQNEAQ (reference sequence). Trimming took off 5 bases at V and 7 bases at J, with 18 bases between the two ends. The CDR3 covers 15 residues. The CDR3 spells CASSPGTQAGNEQFF. The CDR3 nucleotides are TGTGCCAGCAGCCCCGGGACGCAAGCCGGGAATGAGCAGTTCTTC.

The chain uses TRBV10-1 and TRBJ2-7; the match to TRBD2 covers 10 bases. Germline V gene data show CDR1 as WNHNN and CDR2 as SYGVQD (reference sequence). After removal of 4 bases from V and 5 bases from J, the junction contained 5 bases not matched to a gene. The CDR3 totals 14 residues. The CDR3 coding sequence is TGCGCCAGCAGTGGAGCGGGAGGGCCCGACGAGCAGTACTTC. Translating gives CASSGAGGPDEQYF.

This chain connects TRBV11-3 to TRBJ1-5; 8 bases match TRBD1. CDR1 is SGHNT and CDR2 is YENEEA in the germline V gene. The CDR3 spans 14 residues. After removal of 4 bases from V and 7 bases from J, the junction contained 6 bases not matched to a gene. The CDR3 coding sequence is TGTGCCAGCAGCTCTACAGGGGGTAGACAGCCCCAGCATTTT. Translating it yields CASSSTGGRQPQHF. Filled out from reference TRBV11-3 and TRBJ1-5, the complete variable domain reads EAGVVQSPRYKIIEKKQPVAFWCNPISGHNTLYWYLQNLGQGPELLIRYENEEAVDDSQLPKDRFSAERLKGVDSTLKIQPAELGDSAVYLCASSSTGGRQPQHFGDGTRLSIL.

The rearrangement joins TRBV29-1 to TRBJ2-3; TRBD2 matches at 8 bases. This CDR3 contains 15 residues. Trimming took 3 bases from V and 1 from J; bases not matched to a gene: 6. Germline assignment: CDR1 SQVTM and CDR2 ANQGSEA. The CDR3 reads CSVDDAAGGTDTQYF. CDR3 sequence (DNA): TGCAGCGTTGATGACGCAGCGGGAGGCACAGATACGCAGTATTTT.

The chain has TRBV9 and TRBJ1-3; weak D call: TRBD1 (6 bases). The CDR3 sequence is 16 residues long. Trimming pared 0 bases from V and 3 bases from J, leaving 13 bases between. CDR1 and CDR2 from the germline V gene are SGDLS and YYNGEE. The CDR3 DNA follows: TGTGCCAGCAGCGTAGTTCCAGGGGAGGTTGGAAACACCATATATTTT. This gives the protein CASSVVPGEVGNTIYF.

The genes are TRBV19 and TRBJ2-3, with a weak D call TRBD2 (6 bases). This CDR3 has 15 residues. In germline, CDR1 is LNHDA, CDR2 SQIVND (reference sequence). Deletions cut 3 bases from V and 0 bases from J, with 10 bases between. The CDR3 DNA reads TGTGCCAGTAGTATGGTGCGGGGAAGCACAGATACGCAGTATTTT. As protein: CASSMVRGSTDTQYF.

V and J are TRBV19 and TRBJ2-3; unclear D gene. Germline loops: CDR1 LNHDA, CDR2 SQIVND (reference sequence). V was clipped by 3 bases and J by 2 bases, with 12 bases between them. The CDR3 covers 15 residues. The CDR3 region is CASSMTFGTTDTQYF. CDR3 nucleotides: TGTGCCAGTAGTATGACCTTTGGAACCACAGATACGCAGTATTTT.

The chain joins TRBV5-6 to TRBJ2-6; D not resolved. CDR3 length: 14 residues. V lost 5 bases and J 3 bases, leaving 9 bases between the germline ends. Germline V gene data show CDR1 as SGHDT and CDR2 as YYEEEE. The CDR3 coding sequence is TGTGCCAGCAGACGAGAAGGTGGGGCCAACGTCCTGACTTTC. Translating gives CASRREGGANVLTF. Using reference TRBV5-6 and TRBJ2-6 for the parts outside the CDR3, the full variable domain is DAGVTQSPTHLIKTRGQQVTLRCSPKSGHDTVSWYQQALGQGPQFIFQYYEEEERQRGNFPDRFSGHQFPNYSSELNVNALLLGDSALYLCASRREGGANVLTFGAGSRLTVL.

This clone appeared a few times. This chain uses TRBV2 with TRBJ2-7; 8 nucleotides match TRBD1. The germline V gene has CDR1 SNHLY and CDR2 FYNNEI. CDR3 size: 14 residues. V trimming: 4 bases; J trimming: 3 bases; junction bases outside the gene matches: 5. CDR3 region: CASSADRGYYEQYF. The CDR3 DNA follows: TGTGCCAGCAGTGCAGACAGGGGTTACTACGAGCAGTACTTC.

V usage is TRBV5-1 and J usage is TRBJ2-3, with D possibly being TRBD1 (6 bases). The V end lost 4 bases, the J end lost 4 bases, and 16 bases lay between the germline ends. The CDR3 has 15 amino acids. Germline lookup yields CDR1 SGHRS and CDR2 YFSETQ. Here the CDR3 DNA reads TGCGCCAGCAGCCTACAGGGTGATTTGGCAGATACGCAGTATTTT. Translated: CASSLQGDLADTQYF.

The V gene is TRBV28, the J gene TRBJ2-2; 9 bases map to TRBD2. This CDR3 contains 16 residues. V was pared by 5 bases and J by 4 bases, with 8 bases of the junction left unmatched. Germline CDR1 is MDHEN and CDR2 is SYDVKM. In nucleotides, the CDR3 is TGTGCCAGCAGTCCCCTAGCGGGAAATTCCACCGGGGAGCTGTTTTTT. It codes for CASSPLAGNSTGELFF.

The chain is built from TRBV5-4 and TRBJ2-3; 7 positions agree with TRBD2. J was trimmed by 4 bases and V by 4 bases; bases with no gene match: 12. The germline CDR1 and CDR2 sequences are SGHNT and YYREEE (reference sequence). The CDR3 consists of 16 residues. The CDR3 reads CASSPFSSGGADTQYF. For the CDR3, the DNA is TGTGCCAGCAGCCCCTTCTCTAGCGGCGGGGCAGATACGCAGTATTTT.

The chain recombines TRBV19 with TRBJ1-1, with 8 bases aligning to TRBD1. Looked up from germline, CDR1 is LNHDA and CDR2 is SQIVND (reference sequence). V shed 6 bases and J 7 bases; nucleotides not matched to a gene: 13. This CDR3 spans 15 amino acids. The CDR3 DNA reads TGTGCCAGTAGACTCAACGGACAGGGTGGAGTTGAAGCTTTCTTT. Translation: CASRLNGQGGVEAFF.

V is TRBV27 and J is TRBJ2-3; unclear D gene. Per germline, CDR1 MNHEY and CDR2 SMNVEV (reference sequence). This CDR3 is built from 15 residues. Trimming removed 5 bases at V and 0 bases at J, with 12 bases between. The chain's CDR3 is CASSEWRTSTDTQYF. For the CDR3, the DNA is TGTGCCAGCAGTGAGTGGCGCACTAGCACAGATACGCAGTATTTT.

This clone came up a few times. The chain carries TRBV7-3 and TRBJ1-1; a possible D gene is TRBD1 (6 bases). In germline, CDR1 is SGHTA, CDR2 FQGTGA. The CDR3 has 15 residues. V was pared by 7 bases and J by 1 base, with 16 bases between. Here the CDR3 DNA reads TGTGCCAGCACCCAGGGCCCGGGGGCGAACACTGAAGCTTTCTTT. This codes for CASTQGPGANTEAFF.

The gene calls are TRBV5-1 and TRBJ2-3; D gene unclear. Germline values: CDR1 SGHRS, CDR2 YFSETQ. Trimming removed 0 bases from V and 5 bases from J, with 10 bases in between. This CDR3 is 14 amino acids long. The CDR3 sequence: CASSLEPHGDTQYF. The CDR3 DNA sequence: TGCGCCAGCAGCTTGGAGCCCCATGGAGATACGCAGTATTTT. The full variable domain, with the rest looked up from reference TRBV5-1 and TRBJ2-3, is KAGVTQTPRYLIKTRGQQVTLSCSPISGHRSVSWYQQTPGQGLQFLFEYFSETQRNKGNFPGRFSGRQFSNSRSEMNVSTLELGDSALYLCASSLEPHGDTQYFGPGTRLTVL.